Listed here is a single TCR beta chain. Produced via immunoSEQ multiplex PCR; TCRdb's table is partial and in-frame only. Of roughly 550,000 clones in the sample, 75% to 80% are singletons; the top ten hold about 0.014%. The data are from a study of shared T cell receptors in the human thymus. V lost 2 bases to trimming and J lost 3 bases; unmatched junction nucleotides: 4. Per the germline V gene, CDR1 is SNHLY and CDR2 is FYNNEI. This CDR3 comprises 15 residues. The same sample was also used in a study of human thymus T cells. That report adds: Corrective surgery for congenital heart defects was being performed on the healthy Finnish infants who were the donors. Thymus tissue was removed during corrective cardiac surgery. Across thymic and blood repertoires, the usage of V and J genes appeared to be biased. Related work found strong thymic repertoire overlap between unrelated individuals.

The sequence derives from a boy under two years old with a congenital heart defect. This sequence joins TRBV2 and TRBJ2-7, with 10 bases identical to TRBD2. Sequencing used thymocytes. The CDR3 loop is CASSERRTSGYEQYF. In DNA, the CDR3 is TGTGCCAGCAGTGAACGAAGGACTAGCGGCTACGAGCAGTACTTC. Looking up the rest from reference TRBV2 and TRBJ2-7 gives the full variable domain: EPEVTQTPSHQVTQMGQEVILRCVPISNHLYFYWYRQILGQKVEFLVSFYNNEISEKSEIFDDQFSVERPDGSNFTLKIRSTKLEDSAMYFCASSERRTSGYEQYFGPGTRLTVT.